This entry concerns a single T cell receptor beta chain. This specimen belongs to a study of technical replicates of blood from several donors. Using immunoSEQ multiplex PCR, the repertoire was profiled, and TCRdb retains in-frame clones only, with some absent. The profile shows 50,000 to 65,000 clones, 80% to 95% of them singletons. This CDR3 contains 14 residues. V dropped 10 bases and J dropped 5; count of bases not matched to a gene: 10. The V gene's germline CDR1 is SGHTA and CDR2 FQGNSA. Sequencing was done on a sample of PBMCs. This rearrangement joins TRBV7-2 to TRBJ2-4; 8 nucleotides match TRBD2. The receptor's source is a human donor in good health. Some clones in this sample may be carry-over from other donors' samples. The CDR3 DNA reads TGTGCCACCGCGTCTGGCGGGAGGCAAAACATTCAGTACTTC. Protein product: CATASGGRQNIQYF. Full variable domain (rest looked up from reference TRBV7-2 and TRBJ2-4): GAGVSQSPSNKVTEKGKDVELRCDPISGHTALYWYRQSLGQGLEFLIYFQGNSAPDKSGLPSDRFSAERTGGSVSTLTIQRTQQEDSAVYLCATASGGRQNIQYFGAGTRLSVL.